These T cell receptor beta chains were read from a single sample in a study of T-cell reconstitution after alpha-beta-depleted transplantation in children. TCRdb re-derived calls from the PCR reads in MiXCR, one entry per CDR3 protein. The profile covers over 70,000 distinct CDR3 sequences, with 12% appearing a single time and about 15% taken by the ten largest. The starting material was PBMCs from the stem cell graft donor, obtained from the stem cell graft. These receptor sequences come from a human donor who donated a stem cell graft to a child with inherited bone marrow failure. Both conserved end residues are part of each CDR3. Each record gives: V gene, J gene, clone size, CDR3 protein. The size of a clone is reported for some rows only, either as once, few or many, or as a class for expanded clones.

>TRBV18|TRBJ2-7|many
CASSPPSVGLYEQYF
>TRBV7-8|TRBJ2-1|many
CASSFNREGQFF
>TRBV4-3|TRBJ2-3|many
CASSYLGDTQYF
>TRBV28|TRBJ2-5|.
CASSFGQGMGDYQETQYF
>TRBV10-3|TRBJ2-3|many
CVISESGDSDTQYF
>TRBV20-1|TRBJ2-1|.
CSAFKASADRDNEQFF
>TRBV5-4|TRBJ2-3|.
CASSQDFNTQYF
>TRBV29-1|TRBJ2-3|many
CSVETPQEGQTDTQYF
>TRBV7-9|TRBJ2-7|.
CASSLGTGAREQYF
>TRBV6-5|TRBJ2-1|few
CASSYGTGGPDEQFF
>TRBV5-1|TRBJ2-1|many
CASSPGTGRHNEQFF
>TRBV19|TRBJ1-1|few
CASSINRNTEAFF
>TRBV9|TRBJ1-2|many
CASSVGGGDYGYTF
>TRBV20-1|TRBJ1-5|many
CSASGPGISHNQPQHF
>TRBV5-1|TRBJ2-1|.
CASSLGSGGGVNEQFF
>TRBV7-2|TRBJ1-1|many
CASSLGRGVSMNTEAFF
>TRBV11-1|TRBJ2-7|.
CASSLGRNSYEQYF
>TRBV5-6|TRBJ2-4|many
CASSLRQGLNIQYF
>TRBV30|TRBJ2-7|many
CAWSPGGEQYF
>TRBV5-1|TRBJ2-2|many
CASSLEAGGGTGELFF
>TRBV4-3|TRBJ2-7|many
CASSQDLGLAGVYEQYF
>TRBV27|TRBJ2-1|many
CASSPDQGIEQFF
>TRBV6-1|TRBJ2-2|many
CASSTGNTGELFF
>TRBV5-1|TRBJ2-2|many
CASSLAGLAGISTGELFF
>TRBV7-9|TRBJ2-5|few
CASNSPPGLAGEETQYF
>TRBV5-4|TRBJ2-5|.
CASSLSSGGEETQYF
>TRBV5-1|TRBJ2-1|many
CASSTGLAGFSSYNEQFF
>TRBV4-3|TRBJ1-1|many
CASSQDGGHLSTMNTEAFF
>TRBV19|TRBJ1-5|.
CASKTIVRESNQPQHF
>TRBV5-1|TRBJ1-1|many
CASSSNGNTEAFF
>TRBV12-3/TRBV12-4|TRBJ1-6|many
CASSLVPLMDRNNSPLHF
>TRBV6-2/TRBV6-3|TRBJ2-7|many
CASSAGSLGGEQYF
>TRBV7-9|TRBJ2-7|.
CASSKGPWDSYEQYF
>TRBV24-1|TRBJ2-5|many
CATSARTGVYQETQYF
>TRBV20-1|TRBJ2-1|many
CSAGDYRVSEQFF
>TRBV9|TRBJ1-1|many
CASSVGGQQETEAFF
>TRBV2|TRBJ1-5|few
CASSVDRGFGNQPQHF
>TRBV20-1|TRBJ1-1|many
CSAGGQGSPEAFF
>TRBV20-1|TRBJ1-4|many
CSAEEGSGRRKLFF
>TRBV29-1|TRBJ1-2|many
CSVLPVRGYGYTF
>TRBV3-1|TRBJ1-1|few
CASSQEGITEAFF
>TRBV29-1|TRBJ2-1|many
CSASRDRAYNEQFF
>TRBV15|TRBJ2-3|many
CATSREAGGAGDTQYF
>TRBV4-2|TRBJ2-1|.
CAIGPRPFFHEQFF
>TRBV5-6|TRBJ1-6|many
CASSPGQSGSYNSPLHF